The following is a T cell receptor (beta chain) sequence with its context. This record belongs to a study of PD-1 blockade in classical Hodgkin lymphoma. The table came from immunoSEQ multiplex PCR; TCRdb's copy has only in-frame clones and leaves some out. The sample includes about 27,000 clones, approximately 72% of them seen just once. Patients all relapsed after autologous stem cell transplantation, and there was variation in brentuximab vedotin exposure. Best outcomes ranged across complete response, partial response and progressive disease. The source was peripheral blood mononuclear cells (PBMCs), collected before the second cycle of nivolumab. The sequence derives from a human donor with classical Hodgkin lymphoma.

CDR3 coding DNA: TGCGCCAGCAGCTTGGAACAGAGTTATGGCTACACCTTC. Translating it yields CASSLEQSYGYTF. V and J are TRBV5-1 and TRBJ1-2; D remains ambiguous. The V end lost 0 bases, the J end lost 5 bases, and 8 bases lay between the germline ends. CDR1 SGHRS and CDR2 YFSETQ come from the germline V gene. This CDR3 is 13 amino acids long.